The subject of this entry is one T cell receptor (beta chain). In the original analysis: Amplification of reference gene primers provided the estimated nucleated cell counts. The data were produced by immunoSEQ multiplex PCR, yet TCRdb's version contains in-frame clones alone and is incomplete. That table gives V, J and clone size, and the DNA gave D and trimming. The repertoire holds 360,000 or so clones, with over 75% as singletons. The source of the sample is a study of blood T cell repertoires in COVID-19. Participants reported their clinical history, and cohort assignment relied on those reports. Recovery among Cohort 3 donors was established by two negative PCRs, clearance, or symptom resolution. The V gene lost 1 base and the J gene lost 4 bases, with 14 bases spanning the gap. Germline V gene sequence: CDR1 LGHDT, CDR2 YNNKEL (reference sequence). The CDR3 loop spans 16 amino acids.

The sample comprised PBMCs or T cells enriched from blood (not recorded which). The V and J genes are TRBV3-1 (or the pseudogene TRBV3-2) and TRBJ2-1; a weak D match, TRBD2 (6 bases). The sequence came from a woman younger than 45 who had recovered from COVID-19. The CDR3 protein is CASSQALAQDYNEQFF. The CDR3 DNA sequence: TGTGCCAGCAGCCAAGCTCTAGCGCAAGATTACAATGAGCAGTTCTTC.